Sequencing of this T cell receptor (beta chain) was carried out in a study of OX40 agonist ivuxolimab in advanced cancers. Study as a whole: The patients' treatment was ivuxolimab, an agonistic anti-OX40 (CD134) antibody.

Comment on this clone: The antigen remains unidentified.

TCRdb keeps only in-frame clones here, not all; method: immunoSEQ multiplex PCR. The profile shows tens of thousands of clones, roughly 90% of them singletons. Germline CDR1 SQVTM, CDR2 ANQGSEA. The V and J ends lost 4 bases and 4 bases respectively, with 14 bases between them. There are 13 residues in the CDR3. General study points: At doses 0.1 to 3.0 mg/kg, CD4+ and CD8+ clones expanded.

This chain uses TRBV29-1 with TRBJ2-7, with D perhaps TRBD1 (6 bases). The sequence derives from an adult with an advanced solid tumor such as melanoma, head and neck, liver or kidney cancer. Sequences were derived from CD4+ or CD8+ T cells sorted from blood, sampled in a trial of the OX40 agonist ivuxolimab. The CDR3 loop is CSVAWDTGYEQYF. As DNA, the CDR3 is TGCAGCGTTGCCTGGGACACCGGTTACGAGCAGTACTTC.